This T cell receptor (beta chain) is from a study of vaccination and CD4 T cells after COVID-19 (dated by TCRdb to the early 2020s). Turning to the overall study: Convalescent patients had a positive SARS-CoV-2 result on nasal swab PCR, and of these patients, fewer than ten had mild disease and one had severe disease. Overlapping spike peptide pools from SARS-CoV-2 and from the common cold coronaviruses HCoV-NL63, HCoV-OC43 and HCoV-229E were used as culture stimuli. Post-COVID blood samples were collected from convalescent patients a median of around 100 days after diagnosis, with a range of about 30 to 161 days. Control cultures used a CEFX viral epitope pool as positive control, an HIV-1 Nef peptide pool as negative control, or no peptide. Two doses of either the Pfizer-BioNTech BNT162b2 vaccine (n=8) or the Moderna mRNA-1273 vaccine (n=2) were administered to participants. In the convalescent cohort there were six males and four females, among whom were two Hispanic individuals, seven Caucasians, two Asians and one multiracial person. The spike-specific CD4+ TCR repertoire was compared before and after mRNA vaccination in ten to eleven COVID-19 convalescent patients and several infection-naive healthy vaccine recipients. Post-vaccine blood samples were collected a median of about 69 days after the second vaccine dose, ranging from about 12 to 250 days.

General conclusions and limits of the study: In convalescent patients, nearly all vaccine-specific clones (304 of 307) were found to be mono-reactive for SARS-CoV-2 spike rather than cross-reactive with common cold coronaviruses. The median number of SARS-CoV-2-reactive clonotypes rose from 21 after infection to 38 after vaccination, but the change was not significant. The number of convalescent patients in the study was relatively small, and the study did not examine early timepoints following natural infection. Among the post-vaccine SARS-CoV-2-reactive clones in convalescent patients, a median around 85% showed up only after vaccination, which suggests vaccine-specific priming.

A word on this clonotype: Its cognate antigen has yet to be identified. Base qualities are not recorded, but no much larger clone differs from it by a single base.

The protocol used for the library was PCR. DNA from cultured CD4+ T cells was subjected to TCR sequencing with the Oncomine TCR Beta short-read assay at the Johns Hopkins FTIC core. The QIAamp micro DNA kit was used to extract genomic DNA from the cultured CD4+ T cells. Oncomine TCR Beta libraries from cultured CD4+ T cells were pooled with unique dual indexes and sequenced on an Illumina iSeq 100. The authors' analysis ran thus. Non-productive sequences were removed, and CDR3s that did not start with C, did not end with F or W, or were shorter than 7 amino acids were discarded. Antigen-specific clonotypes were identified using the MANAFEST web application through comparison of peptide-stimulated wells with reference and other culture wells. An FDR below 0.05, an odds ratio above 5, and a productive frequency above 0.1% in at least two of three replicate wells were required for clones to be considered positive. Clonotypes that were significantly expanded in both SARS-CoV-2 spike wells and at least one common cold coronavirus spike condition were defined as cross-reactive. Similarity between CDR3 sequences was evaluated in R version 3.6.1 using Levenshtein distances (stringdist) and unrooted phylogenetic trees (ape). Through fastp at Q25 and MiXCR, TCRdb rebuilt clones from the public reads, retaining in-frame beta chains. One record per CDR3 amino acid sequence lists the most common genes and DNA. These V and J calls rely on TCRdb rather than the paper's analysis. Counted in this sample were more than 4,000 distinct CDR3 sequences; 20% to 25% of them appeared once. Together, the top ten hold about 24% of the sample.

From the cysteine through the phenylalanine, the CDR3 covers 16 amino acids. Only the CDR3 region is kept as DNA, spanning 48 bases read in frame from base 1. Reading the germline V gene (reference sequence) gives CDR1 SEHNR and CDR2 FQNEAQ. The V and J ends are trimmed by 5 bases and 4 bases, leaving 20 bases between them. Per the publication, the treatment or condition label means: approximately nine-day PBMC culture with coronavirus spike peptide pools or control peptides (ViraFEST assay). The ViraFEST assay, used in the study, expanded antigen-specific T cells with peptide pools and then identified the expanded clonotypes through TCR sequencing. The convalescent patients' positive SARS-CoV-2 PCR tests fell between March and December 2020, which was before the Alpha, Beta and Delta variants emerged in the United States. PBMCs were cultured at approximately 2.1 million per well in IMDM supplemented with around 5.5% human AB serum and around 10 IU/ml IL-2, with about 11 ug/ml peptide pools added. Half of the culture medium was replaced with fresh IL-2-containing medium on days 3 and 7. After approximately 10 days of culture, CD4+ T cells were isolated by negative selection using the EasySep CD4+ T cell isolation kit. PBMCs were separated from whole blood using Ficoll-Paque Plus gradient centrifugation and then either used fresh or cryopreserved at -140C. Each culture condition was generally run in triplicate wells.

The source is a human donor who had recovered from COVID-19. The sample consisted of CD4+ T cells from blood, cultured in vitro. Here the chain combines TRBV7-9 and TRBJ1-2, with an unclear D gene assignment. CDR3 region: CASSPAVVVWGYGYTF. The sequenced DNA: TGTGCCAGCAGCCCGGCAGTGGTGGTCTGGGGCTATGGCTACACCTTC.